This TCR beta chain was profiled in a study of blood T cell repertoires in COVID-19. Study at large: T cells, B-cell-depleted T cells, or PBMCs supplied cDNA or gDNA.

Turning to this clone: The same CDR3 is also encoded by other DNA sequences in this sample.

Recruited during active infection, patients (from Seattle) were subsequently followed longitudinally. As handled by the study authors: Estimates of nucleated cell counts were drawn from the amplification of reference gene primers. Assay: immunoSEQ multiplex PCR; the TCRdb copy retains only in-frame clones and omits some. Clonal size and the V and J genes are those of that table, whereas D and trimming came from the DNA. The sample contains around 480,000 clones, more than 70% of which appear only once. The receptor comes from a woman aged 45-65 years with COVID-19, enrolled during active disease. Sequencing input: peripheral blood.

The CDR3 nucleotides are TGTGCCAGCAGCCTCAGGGGCTACGAGCAGTACTTC. Translating gives CASSLRGYEQYF. This rearrangement joins TRBV3-1 (or the pseudogene TRBV3-2) to TRBJ2-7, with TRBD1 as a possible D gene (6 bases). Trimming cost V 4 bases and J 3 bases, with 7 bases left between them. The CDR3 totals 12 residues. CDR1 and CDR2 from the germline V gene are LGHDT and YNNKEL (reference sequence).